This T cell receptor beta chain was identified during a study of low-dose radiotherapy and immunotherapy resistance in tumors. Background on the study: Patients were treated with intravenous nivolumab at 240 mg every two weeks and were also dosed with ipilimumab at 1 mg/kg every six weeks. Participants were given intravenous cyclophosphamide 200 mg/m2 every two weeks, one day before radiation and immunotherapy.

This clonotype occurred many times. As for time point: after trial treatment. Treatment here: LDRT plus nivolumab, ipilimumab, low-dose cyclophosphamide and aspirin (RACIN trial). Ipilimumab, nivolumab, aspirin, low-dose cyclophosphamide and low-dose radiotherapy were administered to donors. Eligible patients had advanced solid tumors lacking tumor-infiltrating lymphocytes. Alpha and beta chains were covered, as first-strand cDNA relied on TRAV- and TRBV-specific primers. The authors ran about 18 PCR cycles to amplify TCRs with a constant-region primer and V-primer adapter. MiXCR was run by TCRdb on the reads, yielding one entry per CDR3 protein. The sample shows 100,000 or so distinct CDR3 sequences, around 21% of them seen only once. This sequence originates from a male donor with prostate cancer. This sample comprised PBMCs, obtained after low-dose radiotherapy plus immunotherapy.

DNA of the CDR3: TGTGCCAGCAGCCCTATCACGGGGGGTTACAATGAGCAGTTCTTC. Amino acid sequence: CASSPITGGYNEQFF. V usage is TRBV6-2 or TRBV6-3 and J usage is TRBJ2-1; 7 nucleotides line up with TRBD2. The CDR3 sequence is 15 residues long. Germline CDR1 reads MNHEY; CDR2 reads SVGEGT. After removal of 6 bases from V and 4 bases from J, the junction contained 9 bases not matched to a gene.